One TCR beta chain is described in this entry. The data are from a study of patients and donors after allogeneic stem cell transplantation. With V trimmed by 0 bases and J by 4 bases, 10 bases remained unmatched. Looked up from germline, CDR1 is LGHNA and CDR2 is YNFKEQ. This CDR3 is built from 17 residues. In TCRdb, the RT-PCR reads were re-called with MiXCR into one record per CDR3 protein. Of about 960,000 distinct CDR3 sequences listed, around 17% are singletons. The sequenced material came from blood, either unsorted or a sorted T cell fraction (not recorded which). The chain recombines TRBV4-2 with TRBJ1-2; the match to TRBD1 covers 8 bases. The sequence was collected from a human donor who was either an allogeneic HSCT recipient or a stem cell or donor lymphocyte infusion donor (not recorded which). It is not recorded whose cells these are; they may come from a transplant donor. The CDR3 DNA reads as TGTGCCAGCAGCCAAGAACAAAGGACAGGGATGGCCTATGGCTACACCTTC. This encodes CASSQEQRTGMAYGYTF.